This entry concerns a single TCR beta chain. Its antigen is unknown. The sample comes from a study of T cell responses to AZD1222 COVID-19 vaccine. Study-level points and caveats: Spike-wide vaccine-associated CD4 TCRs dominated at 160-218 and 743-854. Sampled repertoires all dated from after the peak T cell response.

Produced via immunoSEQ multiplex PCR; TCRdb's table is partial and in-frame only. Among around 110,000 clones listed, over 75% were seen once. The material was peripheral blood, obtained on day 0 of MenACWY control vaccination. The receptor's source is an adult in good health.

CDR3 DNA: TGTGCCAGCAGCCAAGAACGAAGCTATGGCTACACCTTC. The encoded protein is CASSQERSYGYTF. This chain connects TRBV14 to TRBJ1-2; D remains unclear. Germline lookup yields CDR1 SGHDN and CDR2 FVKESK. Between the trimmed V and J ends, which lost 0 bases and 4 bases, there was a span of 6 bases. This CDR3 region has 13 residues.